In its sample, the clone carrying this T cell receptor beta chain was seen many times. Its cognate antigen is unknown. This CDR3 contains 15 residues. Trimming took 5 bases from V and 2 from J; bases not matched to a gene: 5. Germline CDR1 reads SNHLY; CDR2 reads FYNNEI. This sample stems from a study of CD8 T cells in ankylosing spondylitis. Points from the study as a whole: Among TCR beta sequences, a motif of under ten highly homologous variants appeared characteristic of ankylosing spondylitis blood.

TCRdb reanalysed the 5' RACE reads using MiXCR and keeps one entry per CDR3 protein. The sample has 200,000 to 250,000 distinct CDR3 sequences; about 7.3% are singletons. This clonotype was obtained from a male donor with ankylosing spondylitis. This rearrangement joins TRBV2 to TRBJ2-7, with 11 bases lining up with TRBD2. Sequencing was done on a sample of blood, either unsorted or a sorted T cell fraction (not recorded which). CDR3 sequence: CASSTPGLAAYEQYF. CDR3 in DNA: TGTGCCAGCAGTACTCCGGGACTAGCGGCCTACGAGCAGTACTTC.